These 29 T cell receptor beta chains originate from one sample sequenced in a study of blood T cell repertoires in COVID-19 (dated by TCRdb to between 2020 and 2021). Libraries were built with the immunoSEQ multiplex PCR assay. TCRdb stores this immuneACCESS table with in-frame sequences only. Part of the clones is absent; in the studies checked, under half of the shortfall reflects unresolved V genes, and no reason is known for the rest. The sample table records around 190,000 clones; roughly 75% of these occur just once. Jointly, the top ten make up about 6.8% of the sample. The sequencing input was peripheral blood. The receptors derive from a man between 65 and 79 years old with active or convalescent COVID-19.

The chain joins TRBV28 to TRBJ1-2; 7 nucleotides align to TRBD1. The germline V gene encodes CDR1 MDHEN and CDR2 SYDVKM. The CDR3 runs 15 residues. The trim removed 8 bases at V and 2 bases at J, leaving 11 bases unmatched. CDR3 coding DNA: TGTGCCAGCGTTTCTGGACAGGAGTTGAACTATGGCTACACCTTC. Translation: CASVSGQELNYGYTF.

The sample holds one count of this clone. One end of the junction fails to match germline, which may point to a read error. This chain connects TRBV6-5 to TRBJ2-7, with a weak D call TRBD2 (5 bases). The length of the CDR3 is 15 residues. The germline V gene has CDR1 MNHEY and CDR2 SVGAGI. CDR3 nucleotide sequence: TGTGTCAGCGCGTCCCTCGAGGGTGGGGCCTACGAGCAGTACTTC. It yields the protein CVSASLEGGAYEQYF.

CDR3 region: CASRETGAGAEAFF. The CDR3 DNA reads TGCGCCAGCAGGGAAACGGGGGCGGGGGCTGAAGCTTTCTTT. J is TRBJ1-1 and V is TRBV10-2, with D possibly being TRBD1 (6 bases). The CDR3 sequence is 14 residues long. V dropped 6 bases and J dropped 6 bases, with 17 bases sitting between them. Germline CDR1 reads WSHSY; CDR2 reads SAAADI.

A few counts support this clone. The CDR3 DNA is TGTGCCAGCAGCTTGGGACAGCGACGTGAAGCTTTCTTT. This sequence encodes CASSLGQRREAFF. V gene TRBV11-3 combines with J gene TRBJ1-1, with 7 bases lining up with TRBD1. The trim removed 3 bases at V and 7 bases at J, leaving 5 bases unmatched. The CDR3 sequence is 13 residues long. The germline V gene has CDR1 SGHNT and CDR2 YENEEA.

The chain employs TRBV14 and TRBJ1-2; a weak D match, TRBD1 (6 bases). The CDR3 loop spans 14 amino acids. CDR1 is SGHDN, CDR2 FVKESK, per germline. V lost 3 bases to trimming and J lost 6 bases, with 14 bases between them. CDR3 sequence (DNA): TGTGCCAGCAGCCACGACTGGACAGTTGATGGCTACACCTTC. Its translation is CASSHDWTVDGYTF.

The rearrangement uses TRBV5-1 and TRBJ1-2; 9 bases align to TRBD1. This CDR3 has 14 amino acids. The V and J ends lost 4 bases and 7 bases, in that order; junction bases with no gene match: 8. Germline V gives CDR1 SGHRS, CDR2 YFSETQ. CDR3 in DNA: TGCGCCAGCAGCGCGGGACAGGGTGAAAGTGGCTACACCTTC. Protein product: CASSAGQGESGYTF. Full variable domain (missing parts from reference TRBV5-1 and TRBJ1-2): KAGVTQTPRYLIKTRGQQVTLSCSPISGHRSVSWYQQTPGQGLQFLFEYFSETQRNKGNFPGRFSGRQFSNSRSEMNVSTLELGDSALYLCASSAGQGESGYTFGSGTRLTVV.

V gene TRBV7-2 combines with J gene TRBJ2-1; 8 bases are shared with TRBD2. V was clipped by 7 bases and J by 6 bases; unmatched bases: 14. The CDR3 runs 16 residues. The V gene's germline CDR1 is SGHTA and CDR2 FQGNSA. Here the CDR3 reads CASNPGRGLVSNEQFF. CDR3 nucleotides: TGTGCCAGCAACCCTGGACGGGGACTAGTGTCCAATGAGCAGTTCTTC.

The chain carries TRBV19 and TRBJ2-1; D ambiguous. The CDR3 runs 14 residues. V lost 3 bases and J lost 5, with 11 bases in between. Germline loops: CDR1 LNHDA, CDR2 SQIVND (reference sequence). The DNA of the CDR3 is TGTGCCAGTAGTATCACCCCAGGTAACAATGAGCAGTTCTTC. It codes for CASSITPGNNEQFF. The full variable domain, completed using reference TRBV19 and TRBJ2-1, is DGGITQSPKYLFRKEGQNVTLSCEQNLNHDAMYWYRQDPGQGLRLIYYSQIVNDFQKGDIAEGYSVSREKKESFPLTVTSAQKNPTAFYLCASSITPGNNEQFFGPGTRLTVL.

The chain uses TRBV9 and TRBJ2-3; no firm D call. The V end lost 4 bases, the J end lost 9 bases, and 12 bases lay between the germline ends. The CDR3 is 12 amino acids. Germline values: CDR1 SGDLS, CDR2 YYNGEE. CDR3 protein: CASSLSSGTQYF. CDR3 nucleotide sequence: TGTGCCAGCAGCTTGAGTTCCGGGACGCAGTATTTT.

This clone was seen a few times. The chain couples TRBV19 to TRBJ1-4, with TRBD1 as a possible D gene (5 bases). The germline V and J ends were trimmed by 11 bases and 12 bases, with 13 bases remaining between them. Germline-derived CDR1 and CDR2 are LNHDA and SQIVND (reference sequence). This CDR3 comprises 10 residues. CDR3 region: CAGRDQELFF. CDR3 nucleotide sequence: TGTGCCGGGAGGGACCAGGAACTGTTTTTT.

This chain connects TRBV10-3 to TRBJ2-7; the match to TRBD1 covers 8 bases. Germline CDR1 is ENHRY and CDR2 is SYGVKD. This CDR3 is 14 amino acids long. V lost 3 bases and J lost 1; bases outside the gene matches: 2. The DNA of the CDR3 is TGTGCCATCAGTGATGGGACAGGATCCTACGAGCAGTACTTC. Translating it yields CAISDGTGSYEQYF.

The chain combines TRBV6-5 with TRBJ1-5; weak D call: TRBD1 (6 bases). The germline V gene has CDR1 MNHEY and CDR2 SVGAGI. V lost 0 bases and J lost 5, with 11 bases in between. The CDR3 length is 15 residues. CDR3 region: CASSYSGRGDQPQHF. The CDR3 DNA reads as TGTGCCAGCAGTTACTCCGGCAGGGGTGATCAGCCCCAGCATTTT.

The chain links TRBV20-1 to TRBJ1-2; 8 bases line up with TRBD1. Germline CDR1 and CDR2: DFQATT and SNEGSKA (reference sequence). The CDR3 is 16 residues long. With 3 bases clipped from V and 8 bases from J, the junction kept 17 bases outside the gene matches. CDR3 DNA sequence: TGCAGTGCTAGTCCCGCCGGGACAGGAGCCCCCTGGGGCTACACCTTC. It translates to CSASPAGTGAPWGYTF.

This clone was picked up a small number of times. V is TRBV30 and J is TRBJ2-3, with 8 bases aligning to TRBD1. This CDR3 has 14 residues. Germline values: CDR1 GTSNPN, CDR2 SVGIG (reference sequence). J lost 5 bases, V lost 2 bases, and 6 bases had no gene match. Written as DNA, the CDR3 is TGTGCCTGGAGTAGGACAGGGTCGGAAGATACGCAGTATTTT. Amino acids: CAWSRTGSEDTQYF.

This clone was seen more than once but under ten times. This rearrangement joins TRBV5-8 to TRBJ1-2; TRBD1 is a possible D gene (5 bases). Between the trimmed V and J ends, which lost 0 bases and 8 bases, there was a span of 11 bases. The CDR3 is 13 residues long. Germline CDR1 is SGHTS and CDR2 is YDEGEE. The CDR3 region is CASSLGTPPGYTF. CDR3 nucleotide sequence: TGTGCCAGCAGCTTGGGGACACCTCCCGGCTACACCTTC.

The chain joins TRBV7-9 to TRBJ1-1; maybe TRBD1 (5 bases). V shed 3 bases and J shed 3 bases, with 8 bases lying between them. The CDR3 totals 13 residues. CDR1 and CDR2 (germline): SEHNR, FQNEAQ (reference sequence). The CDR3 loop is CASSFGRDTEAFF. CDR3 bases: TGTGCCAGCAGCTTTGGCAGGGACACTGAAGCTTTCTTT.

DNA for the CDR3: TGTGCCAGCAGTTTCGGACAGGGGGCGACCTATGGCTACACCTTC. It is translated as CASSFGQGATYGYTF. The rearrangement uses TRBV6-2 or TRBV6-3 and TRBJ1-2; 11 positions agree with TRBD1. The CDR3 is 15 residues long. With V trimmed by 4 bases and J by 4 bases, 5 bases remained unmatched. Germline loops: CDR1 MNHEY, CDR2 SVGEGT.

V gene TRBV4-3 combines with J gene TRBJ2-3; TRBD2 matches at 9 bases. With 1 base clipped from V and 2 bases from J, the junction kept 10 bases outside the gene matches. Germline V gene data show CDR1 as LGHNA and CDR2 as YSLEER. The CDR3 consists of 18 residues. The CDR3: CASSQGRVAGGFTDTQYF. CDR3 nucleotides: TGCGCCAGCAGCCAAGGTCGCGTGGCGGGGGGGTTCACAGATACGCAGTATTTT.

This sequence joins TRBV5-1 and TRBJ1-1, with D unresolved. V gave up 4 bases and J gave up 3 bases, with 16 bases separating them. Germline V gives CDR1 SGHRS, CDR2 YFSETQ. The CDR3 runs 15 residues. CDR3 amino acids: CASSPSGAGDTEAFF. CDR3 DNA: TGCGCCAGCAGCCCATCAGGTGCCGGGGACACTGAAGCTTTCTTT. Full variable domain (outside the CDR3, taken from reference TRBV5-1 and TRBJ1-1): KAGVTQTPRYLIKTRGQQVTLSCSPISGHRSVSWYQQTPGQGLQFLFEYFSETQRNKGNFPGRFSGRQFSNSRSEMNVSTLELGDSALYLCASSPSGAGDTEAFFGQGTRLTVV.

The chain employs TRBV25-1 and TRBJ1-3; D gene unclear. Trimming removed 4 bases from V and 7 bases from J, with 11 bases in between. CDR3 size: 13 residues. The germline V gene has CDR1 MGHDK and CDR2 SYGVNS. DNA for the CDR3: TGTGCCAGCAGTGCGTCAAATGGCAACACCATATATTTT. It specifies CASSASNGNTIYF.

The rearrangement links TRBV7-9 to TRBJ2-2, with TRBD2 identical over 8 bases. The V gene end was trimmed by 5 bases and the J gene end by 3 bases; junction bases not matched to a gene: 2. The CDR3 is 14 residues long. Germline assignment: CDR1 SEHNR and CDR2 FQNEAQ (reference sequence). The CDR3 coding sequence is TGTGCCAGCAGCCCGGGACTAGACACCGGGGAGCTGTTTTTT. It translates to CASSPGLDTGELFF.

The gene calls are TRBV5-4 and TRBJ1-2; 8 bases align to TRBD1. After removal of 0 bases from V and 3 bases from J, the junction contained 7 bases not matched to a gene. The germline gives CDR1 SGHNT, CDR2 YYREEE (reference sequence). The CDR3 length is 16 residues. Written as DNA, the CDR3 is TGTGCCAGCAGCTTGGATTTAGTGACAGGGGACTATGGCTACACCTTC. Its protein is CASSLDLVTGDYGYTF. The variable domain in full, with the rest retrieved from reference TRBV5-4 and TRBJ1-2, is ETGVTQSPTHLIKTRGQQVTLRCSSQSGHNTVSWYQQALGQGPQFIFQYYREEENGRGNFPPRFSGLQFPNYSSELNVNALELDDSALYLCASSLDLVTGDYGYTFGSGTRLTVV.

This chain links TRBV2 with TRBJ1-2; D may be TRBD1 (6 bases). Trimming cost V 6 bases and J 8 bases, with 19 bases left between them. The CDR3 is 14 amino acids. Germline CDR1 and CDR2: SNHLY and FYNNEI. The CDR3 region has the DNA TGTGCCAGCAGCGCCCTAAAGAAGGGGGTAGGCTACACCTTC. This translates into CASSALKKGVGYTF.

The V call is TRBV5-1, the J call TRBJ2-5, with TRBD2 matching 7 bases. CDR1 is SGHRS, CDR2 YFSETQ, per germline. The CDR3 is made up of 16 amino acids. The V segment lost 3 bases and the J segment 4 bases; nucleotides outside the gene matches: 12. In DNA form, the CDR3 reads TGCGCCAGCAGCTGGGCCCCTGCGGGGGAAGGAGAGACCCAGTACTTC. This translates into CASSWAPAGEGETQYF.

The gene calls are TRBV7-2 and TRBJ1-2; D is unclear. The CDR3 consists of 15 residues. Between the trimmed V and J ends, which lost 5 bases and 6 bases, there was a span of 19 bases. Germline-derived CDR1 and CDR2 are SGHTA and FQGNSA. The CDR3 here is CASSPSGNGLDGYTF. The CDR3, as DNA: TGTGCCAGCAGCCCGTCGGGGAACGGCTTGGATGGCTACACCTTC.

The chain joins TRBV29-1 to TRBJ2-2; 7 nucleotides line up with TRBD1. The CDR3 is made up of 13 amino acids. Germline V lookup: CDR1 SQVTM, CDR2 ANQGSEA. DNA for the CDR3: TGCAGTACAACCAGGGGGAATGCCGGGGAGCTGTTTTTT. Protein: CSTTRGNAGELFF.

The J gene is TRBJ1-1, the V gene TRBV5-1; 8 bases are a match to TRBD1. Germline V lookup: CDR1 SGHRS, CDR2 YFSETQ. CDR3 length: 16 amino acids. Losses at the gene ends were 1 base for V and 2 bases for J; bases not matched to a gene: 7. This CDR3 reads CASSLRAGGVNTEAFF. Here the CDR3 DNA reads TGCGCCAGCAGCTTGAGGGCAGGGGGCGTTAACACTGAAGCTTTCTTT.

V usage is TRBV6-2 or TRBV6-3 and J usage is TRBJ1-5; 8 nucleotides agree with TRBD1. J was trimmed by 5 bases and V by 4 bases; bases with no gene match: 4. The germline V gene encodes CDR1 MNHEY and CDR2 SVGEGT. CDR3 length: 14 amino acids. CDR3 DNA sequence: TGTGCCAGCAGTTCGGACAGGGTGGATCAGCCCCAGCATTTT. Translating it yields CASSSDRVDQPQHF.

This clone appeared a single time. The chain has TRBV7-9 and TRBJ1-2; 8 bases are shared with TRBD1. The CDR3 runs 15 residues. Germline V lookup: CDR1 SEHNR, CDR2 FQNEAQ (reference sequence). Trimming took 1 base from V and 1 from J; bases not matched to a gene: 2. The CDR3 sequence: CASSLGTGNNYGYTF. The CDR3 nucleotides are TGTGCCAGCAGCTTAGGGACAGGGAATAACTATGGCTACACCTTC.